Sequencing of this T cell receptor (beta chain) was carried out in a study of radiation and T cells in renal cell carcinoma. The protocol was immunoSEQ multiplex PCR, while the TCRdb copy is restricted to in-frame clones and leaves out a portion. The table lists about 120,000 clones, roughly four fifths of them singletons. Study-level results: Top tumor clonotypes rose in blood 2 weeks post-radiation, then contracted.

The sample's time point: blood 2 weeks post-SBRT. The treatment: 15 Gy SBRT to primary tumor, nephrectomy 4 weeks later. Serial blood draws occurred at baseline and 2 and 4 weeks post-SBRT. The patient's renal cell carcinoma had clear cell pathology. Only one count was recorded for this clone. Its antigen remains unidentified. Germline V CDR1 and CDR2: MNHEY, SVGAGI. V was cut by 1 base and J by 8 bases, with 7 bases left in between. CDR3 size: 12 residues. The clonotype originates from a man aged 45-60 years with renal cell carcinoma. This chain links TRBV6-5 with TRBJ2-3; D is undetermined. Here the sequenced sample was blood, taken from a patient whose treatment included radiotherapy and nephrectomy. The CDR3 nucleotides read TGTGCCAGCAGTTACTGGTCGGGTACGCAGTATTTT. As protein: CASSYWSGTQYF.